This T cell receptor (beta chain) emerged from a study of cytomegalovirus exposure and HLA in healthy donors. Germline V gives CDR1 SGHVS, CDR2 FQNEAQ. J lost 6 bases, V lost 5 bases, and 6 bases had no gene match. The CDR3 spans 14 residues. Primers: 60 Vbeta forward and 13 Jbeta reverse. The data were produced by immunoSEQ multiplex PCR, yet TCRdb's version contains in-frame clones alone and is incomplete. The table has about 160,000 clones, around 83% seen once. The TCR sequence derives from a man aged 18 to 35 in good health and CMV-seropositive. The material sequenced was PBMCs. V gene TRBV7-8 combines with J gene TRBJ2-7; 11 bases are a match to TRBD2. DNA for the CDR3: TGTGCCAGCAGCATCGTGACTAGCGGGGCCGAGCAGTACTTC. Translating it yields CASSIVTSGAEQYF.